Listed below are T cell receptor beta chains from one sample, sequenced in a study of cytomegalovirus exposure and HLA in healthy donors. Libraries were prepared by immunoSEQ multiplex PCR; TCRdb keeps only in-frame clonotypes and omits some of them. In the table there are 100,000 to 150,000 clones, around 77% of which are singletons. Sequenced sample: PBMCs. Source of these receptors: a male donor in good health and CMV-seropositive. The CDR3 runs from the conserved cysteine through the conserved F or W. A D gene is named only where the DNA matches it firmly. A row's size may be missing; if present it is once, few, many or a size class.

>TRBV1|.|.|16|TRBJ2-1
CTSSQDRTSGDDEQFF
TGCACCAGCAGCCAAGATCGGACTAGCGGGGACGATGAGCAGTTCTTC
>TRBV19|.|TRBD2|19|TRBJ2-5
CASASILPSGLAGQETQYF
TGTGCCAGTGCGAGCATCCTTCCCTCGGGACTAGCGGGCCAAGAGACCCAGTACTTC
>TRBV5-1|.|TRBD2|16|TRBJ2-2
CASSLPSGGYTGELFF
TGCGCCAGCAGCTTGCCTAGCGGGGGATACACCGGGGAGCTGTTTTTT
>TRBV4-2|.|.|16|TRBJ1-6
CASSQEGALTNSPLHF
TGTGCCAGCAGCCAAGAAGGGGCCCTTACTAATTCACCCCTCCACTTT
>TRBV29-1|.|.|10|TRBJ2-1
CSVSVLEQFF
TGCAGCGTTAGCGTACTTGAGCAGTTCTTC
>TRBV5-1|.|TRBD1|16|TRBJ2-2
CASSSAGTGNTGELFF
TGCGCCAGCAGCTCCGCCGGGACAGGGAACACCGGGGAGCTGTTTTTT
>TRBV10-3|.|.|14|TRBJ2-1
CAITRGDSYNEQFF
TGTGCCATCACCAGGGGGGACTCCTACAATGAGCAGTTCTTC
>TRBV4-2|.|TRBD1|14|TRBJ2-5
CASSQDRGLETQYF
TGTGCCAGCAGCCAAGACAGGGGGCTAGAGACCCAGTACTTC
>TRBV5-1|.|.|16|TRBJ2-7
CASSPNPSYSSYEQYF
TGCGCCAGCAGCCCAAACCCCTCGTATAGCTCCTACGAGCAGTACTTC
>TRBV6-6|.|TRBD1|11|TRBJ2-5
CASRTGETQYF
TGTGCCAGCAGGACAGGGGAGACCCAGTACTTC
>TRBV28|.|TRBD2|14|TRBJ2-1
CASSTTSGTSEQFF
TGTGCCAGCAGTACCACTAGCGGGACTTCTGAGCAGTTCTTC
>TRBV6-5|.|TRBD2|15|TRBJ2-7
CASSNPGLASYEQYF
TGTGCCAGCAGCAACCCGGGACTAGCGTCCTACGAGCAGTACTTC
>TRBV6-4|.|TRBD1|14|TRBJ1-3
CASSTDREGNTIYF
TGTGCCAGCAGTACTGACAGGGAAGGAAACACCATATATTTT
>TRBV5-1|.|.|15|TRBJ2-2
CASSLVGGWTGELFF
TGCGCCAGCAGCTTGGTTGGCGGGTGGACCGGGGAGCTGTTTTTT
>TRBV7-9|.|TRBD1|13|TRBJ1-5
CASSLQGEAPQHF
TGTGCCAGCAGCTTACAGGGGGAAGCGCCCCAGCATTTT
>TRBV4-2|.|TRBD1|18|TRBJ2-2
CASSQGGTEFANTGELFF
TGTGCCAGCAGCCAAGGTGGGACAGAGTTCGCGAACACCGGGGAGCTGTTTTTT
>TRBV19|.|.|15|TRBJ2-3
CASSPHGGYTDTQYF
TGTGCCAGTAGCCCTCACGGCGGTTACACAGATACGCAGTATTTT
>TRBV28|.|TRBD2|14|TRBJ2-7
CASSIYSGSGEQYF
TGTGCCAGCAGTATATATAGCGGGAGCGGCGAGCAGTACTTC
>TRBV5-4|.|.|14|TRBJ2-7
CASSRRDTLYEQYF
TGTGCCAGCAGCCGCCGGGACACTCTATACGAGCAGTACTTC
>TRBV7-9|.|TRBD2|16|TRBJ2-3
CASSSKSGVSTDTQYF
TGTGCCAGCAGCTCAAAGAGCGGGGTCAGCACAGATACGCAGTATTTT
>TRBV28|.|TRBD1|15|TRBJ2-7
CASSRDRGRSGEQYF
TGTGCCAGCAGCCGGGACAGGGGGCGTTCCGGCGAGCAGTACTTC
>TRBV6-5|once|TRBD1|14|TRBJ1-5
CASSPGGAGQPQHF
TGTGCCAGCAGCCCAGGGGGCGCGGGTCAGCCCCAGCATTTT
>TRBV9|.|TRBD2|16|TRBJ2-1
CASSVGLAGGYNEQFF
TGTGCCAGCAGCGTTGGACTAGCGGGGGGCTACAATGAGCAGTTCTTC
>TRBV25-1|few|.|13|TRBJ1-6
CASRRGTDSPLHF
TGTGCCAGCAGGCGGGGTACCGATTCACCCCTCCACTTT
>TRBV6-1|.|.|15|TRBJ2-3
CASKLGGGFTDTQYF
TGTGCCAGCAAGCTTGGGGGCGGTTTCACAGATACGCAGTATTTT
>TRBV5-5|few|.|11|TRBJ2-7
CASSSADEQYF
TGTGCCAGCAGCTCCGCGGACGAGCAGTACTTC
>TRBV9|.|.|14|TRBJ1-2
CASSAPWRGYGYTF
TGTGCCAGCAGCGCTCCATGGCGGGGCTATGGCTACACCTTC